The sequence of this T cell receptor beta chain was determined in a study of technical replicates of blood from a few donors. The sample holds one count of this clone. The repertoire was sequenced with immunoSEQ multiplex PCR; TCRdb's copy has only in-frame clones and lacks some. The table records roughly 81,000 clones, almost 98% of them present only once. Trimming cost V 1 base and J 4 bases, with 11 bases left between them. This CDR3 is built from 15 residues. Germline V lookup: CDR1 LGHNA, CDR2 YNFKEQ. The TCR sequence derives from a human donor in good health. The specimen was T cells isolated from PBMCs. V gene TRBV4-2 combines with J gene TRBJ1-5; D uncertain. CDR3 sequence: CASSQAGSRNQPQHF. The CDR3 coding sequence is TGTGCCAGCAGCCAAGCAGGATCTCGTAATCAGCCCCAGCATTTT.